Given below is one T cell receptor (beta chain) in context. This CDR3 comprises 14 residues. The V gene's germline CDR1 is KGHDR and CDR2 SFDVKD. Trimming cost V 9 bases and J 4 bases, with 17 bases left between them. The data derive from a study of blood T cell repertoires in COVID-19. At the level of the study: Collection of acute and convalescent COVID-19 samples took place in the United States, Italy and Spain.

As handled by the study authors: Estimation of nucleated cell counts relied on the amplification of reference gene primers. The data were produced by immunoSEQ multiplex PCR, yet TCRdb's version contains in-frame clones alone and is incomplete. The V and J calls and clone size come from that table; D and trimming were worked out from the DNA. The sample shows 140,000 to 150,000 clones, 80% of them seen only once. The chain recombines TRBV24-1 with TRBJ2-5; tentative D call: TRBD1 (6 bases). Material for sequencing was peripheral blood. This sequence originates from a man between 65 and 79 years old who had recovered from COVID-19. CDR3 protein: CATGRRGGLETQYF. The CDR3 region has the DNA TGTGCCACCGGACGCCGTGGGGGCCTAGAGACCCAGTACTTC.